This T cell receptor beta chain was sequenced in a study of T cells after yellow fever vaccination. Study-wide findings and caveats: Subsequent booster samples again held most clones from primary vaccination (96% CD4, approximately 85% CD8). The secondary response peaked faster, at day 5 versus 15, but was weaker.

The CDR3 is 19 amino acids. Germline V gives CDR1 MNHEY, CDR2 SVGEGT. Trimming at V came to 5 bases and at J to 2 bases, leaving 16 bases not matched to a gene. This clonotype was seen a handful of times. Antigen specificity is unknown. TCRdb reanalysed the 5' RACE reads using MiXCR and keeps one entry per CDR3 protein. The profile covers 500,000 to 650,000 distinct CDR3 sequences, with about a sixth appearing a single time and 17% taken by the ten largest. The source is a man younger than 35 who received the YFV17D yellow fever vaccine. Material: PBMCs, obtained 5 days after the first yellow fever vaccination. The V gene is TRBV6-2 or TRBV6-3, the J gene TRBJ2-1; 9 bases are a match to TRBD1. CDR3 residues: CASSPTPGTGNIPYNEQFF. CDR3 DNA sequence: TGTGCCAGCAGTCCTACACCGGGGACAGGGAATATACCCTACAATGAGCAGTTCTTC.